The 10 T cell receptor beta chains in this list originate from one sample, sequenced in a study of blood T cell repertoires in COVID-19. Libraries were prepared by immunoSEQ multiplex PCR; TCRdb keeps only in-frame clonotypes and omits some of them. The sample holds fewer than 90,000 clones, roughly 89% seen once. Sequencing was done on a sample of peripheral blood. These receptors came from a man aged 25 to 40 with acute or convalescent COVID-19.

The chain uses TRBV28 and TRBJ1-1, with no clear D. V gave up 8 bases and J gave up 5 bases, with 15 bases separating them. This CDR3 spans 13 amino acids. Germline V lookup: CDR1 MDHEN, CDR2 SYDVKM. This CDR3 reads CASLTSPGTEAFF. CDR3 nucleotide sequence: TGTGCCAGCCTAACATCACCGGGGACTGAAGCTTTCTTT.

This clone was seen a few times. The CDR3, as DNA: TGCGCCAGCAGCACCCTAGACAGATACTATGGCTACACCTTC. It codes for CASSTLDRYYGYTF. This rearrangement joins TRBV5-1 to TRBJ1-2, with TRBD1 as a possible D gene (5 bases). CDR1 SGHRS and CDR2 YFSETQ come from the germline V gene. Trimming removed 4 bases from V and 3 bases from J, with 13 bases in between. The CDR3 runs to 14 residues.

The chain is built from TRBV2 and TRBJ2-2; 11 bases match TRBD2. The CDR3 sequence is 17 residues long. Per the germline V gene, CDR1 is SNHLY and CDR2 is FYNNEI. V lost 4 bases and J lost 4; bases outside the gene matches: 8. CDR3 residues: CASSATLGLAGTGELFF. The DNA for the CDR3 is TGTGCCAGCAGTGCAACTTTAGGACTAGCGGGCACCGGGGAGCTGTTTTTT.

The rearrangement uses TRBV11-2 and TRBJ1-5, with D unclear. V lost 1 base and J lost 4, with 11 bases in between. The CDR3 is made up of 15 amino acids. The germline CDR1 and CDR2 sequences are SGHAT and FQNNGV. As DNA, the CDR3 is TGTGCCAGCAGCTTAGGATCCTTAGCGAATCAGCCCCAGCATTTT. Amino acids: CASSLGSLANQPQHF.

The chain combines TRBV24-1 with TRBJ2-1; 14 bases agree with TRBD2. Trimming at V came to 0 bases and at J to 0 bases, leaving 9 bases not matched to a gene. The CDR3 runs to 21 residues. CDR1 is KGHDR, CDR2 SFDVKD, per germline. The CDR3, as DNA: TGTGCCACCAGTGATTTGCAGGGACTAGCGGGAGAGGGGAGCTCCTACAATGAGCAGTTCTTC. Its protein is CATSDLQGLAGEGSSYNEQFF.

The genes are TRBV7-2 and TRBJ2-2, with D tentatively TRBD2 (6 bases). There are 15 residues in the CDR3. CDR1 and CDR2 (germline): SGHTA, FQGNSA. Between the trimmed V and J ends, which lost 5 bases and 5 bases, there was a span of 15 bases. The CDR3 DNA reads TGTGCCAGCAGCCGCCATATCCTAGCGACCGGGGAGCTGTTTTTT. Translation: CASSRHILATGELFF.

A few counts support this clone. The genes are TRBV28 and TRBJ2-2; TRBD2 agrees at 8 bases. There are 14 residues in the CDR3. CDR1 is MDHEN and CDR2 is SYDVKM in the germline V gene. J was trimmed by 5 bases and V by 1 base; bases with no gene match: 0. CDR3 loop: CASSLSGGTGELFF. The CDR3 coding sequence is TGTGCCAGCAGTTTATCGGGAGGGACCGGGGAGCTGTTTTTT.

CDR3 amino acids: CASNSQVVREGSYSNQPQHF. The CDR3 DNA reads as TGTGCCAGCAATAGTCAAGTGGTCAGGGAAGGGTCCTATAGCAATCAGCCCCAGCATTTT. V usage is TRBV28 and J usage is TRBJ1-5; TRBD1 is a possible D gene (5 bases). Germline CDR1 and CDR2: MDHEN and SYDVKM. This CDR3 region has 20 residues. The V gene lost 7 bases and the J gene lost 0 bases, with 28 bases spanning the gap.

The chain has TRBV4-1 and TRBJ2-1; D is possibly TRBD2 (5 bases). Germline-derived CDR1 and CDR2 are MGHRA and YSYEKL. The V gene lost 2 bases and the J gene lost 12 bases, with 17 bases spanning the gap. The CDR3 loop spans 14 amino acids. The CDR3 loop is CASSQPTRTAGQFF. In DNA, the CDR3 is TGCGCCAGCAGCCAACCCACCCGGACTGCTGGGCAGTTCTTC.

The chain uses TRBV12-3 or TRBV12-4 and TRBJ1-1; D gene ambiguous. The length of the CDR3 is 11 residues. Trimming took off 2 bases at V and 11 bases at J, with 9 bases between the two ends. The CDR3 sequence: CASSLSGMAFF. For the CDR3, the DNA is TGTGCCAGCAGTTTATCGGGGATGGCTTTCTTT.